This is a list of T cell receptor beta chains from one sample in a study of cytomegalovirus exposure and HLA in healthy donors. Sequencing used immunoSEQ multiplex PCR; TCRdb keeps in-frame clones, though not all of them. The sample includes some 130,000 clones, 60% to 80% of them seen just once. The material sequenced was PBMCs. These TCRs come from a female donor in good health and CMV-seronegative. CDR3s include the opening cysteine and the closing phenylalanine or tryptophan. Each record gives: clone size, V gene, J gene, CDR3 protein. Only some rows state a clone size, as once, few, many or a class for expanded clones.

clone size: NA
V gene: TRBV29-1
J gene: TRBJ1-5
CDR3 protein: CSVTASGEPQHF

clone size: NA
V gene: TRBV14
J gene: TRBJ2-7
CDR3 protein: CASRSTGTSGSRQYF

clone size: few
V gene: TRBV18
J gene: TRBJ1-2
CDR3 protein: CASSLDREGGYTF

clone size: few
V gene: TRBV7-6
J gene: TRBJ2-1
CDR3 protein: CASSRLAGGPNEQFF

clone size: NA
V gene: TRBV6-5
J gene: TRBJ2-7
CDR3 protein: CASSLDIGSYDEQYF

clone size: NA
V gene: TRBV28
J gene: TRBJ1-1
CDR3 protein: CASILGSPGTEAFF

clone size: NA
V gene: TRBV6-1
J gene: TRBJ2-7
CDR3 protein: CASSERVRGQANQYF

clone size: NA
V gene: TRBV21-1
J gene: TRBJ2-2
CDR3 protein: CASNPGQGATGELFF

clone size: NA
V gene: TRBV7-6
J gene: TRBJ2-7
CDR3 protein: CASSRLAGVLYEQYF

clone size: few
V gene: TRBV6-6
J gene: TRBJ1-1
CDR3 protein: CASSYPGGTEAFF

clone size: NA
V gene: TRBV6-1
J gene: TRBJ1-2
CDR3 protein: CASSRTGENPYGYTF

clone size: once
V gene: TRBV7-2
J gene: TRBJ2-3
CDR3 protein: CASSSPGGGAIGTQYF

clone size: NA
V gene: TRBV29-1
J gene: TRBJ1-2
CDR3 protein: CSVEDTGLFYGYTF

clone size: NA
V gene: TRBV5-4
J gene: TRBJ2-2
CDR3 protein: CASSLKGVGTGELFF

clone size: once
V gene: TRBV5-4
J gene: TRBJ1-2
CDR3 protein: CASSGQGARNYGYTF

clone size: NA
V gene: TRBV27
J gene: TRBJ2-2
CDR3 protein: CASSPGQGADRELFF

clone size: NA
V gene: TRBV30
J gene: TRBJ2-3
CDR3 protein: CAWSTSPLADTQYF

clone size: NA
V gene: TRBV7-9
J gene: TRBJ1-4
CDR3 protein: CASSNAGQANEKLFF

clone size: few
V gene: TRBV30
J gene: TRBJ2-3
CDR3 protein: CAWNPGRRDTQYF

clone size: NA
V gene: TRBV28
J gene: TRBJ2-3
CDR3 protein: CASRDRTDTQYF

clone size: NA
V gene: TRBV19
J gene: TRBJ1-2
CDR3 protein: CASSSPGDLNYGYTF

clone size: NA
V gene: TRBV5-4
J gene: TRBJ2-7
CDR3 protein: CASSLGGSDRSYEQYF

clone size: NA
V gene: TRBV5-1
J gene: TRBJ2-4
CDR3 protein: CASSDPGQGIQNIQYF

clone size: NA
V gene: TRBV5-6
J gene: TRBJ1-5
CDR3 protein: CASSRTGDINQPQHF

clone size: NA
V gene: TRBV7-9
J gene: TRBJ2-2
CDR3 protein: CASSLGRRGNTGELFF

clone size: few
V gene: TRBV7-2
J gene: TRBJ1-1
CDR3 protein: CASSLATAMNTEAFF

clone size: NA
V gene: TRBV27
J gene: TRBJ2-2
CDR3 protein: CASSLLAASGRAGELFF

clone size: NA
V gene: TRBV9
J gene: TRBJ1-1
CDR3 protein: CASSAQPWGGDTEAFF

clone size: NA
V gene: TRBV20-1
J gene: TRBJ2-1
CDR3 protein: CSARRLVEQFF

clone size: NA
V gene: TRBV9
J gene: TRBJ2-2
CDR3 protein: CASYRGLGASRETGELFF

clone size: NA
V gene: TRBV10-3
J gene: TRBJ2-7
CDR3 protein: CAISILAVLPSGYEQYF

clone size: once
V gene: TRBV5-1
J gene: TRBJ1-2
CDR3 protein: CASSLAQGDYGYTF

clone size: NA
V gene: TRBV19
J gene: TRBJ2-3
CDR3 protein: CASSTPQGNTDTQYF

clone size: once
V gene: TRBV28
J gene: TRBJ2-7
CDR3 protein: CASSSQGGEVEQYF

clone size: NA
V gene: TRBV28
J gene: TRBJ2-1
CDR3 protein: CASSLCILAGGLNEQFF

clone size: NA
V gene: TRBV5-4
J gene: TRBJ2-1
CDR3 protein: CASESVNLAGGGEQFF

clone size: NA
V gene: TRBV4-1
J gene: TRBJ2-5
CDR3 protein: CASSRGPTSGGETQYF

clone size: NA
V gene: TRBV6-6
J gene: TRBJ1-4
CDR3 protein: CASSSPTAKNEKLFF

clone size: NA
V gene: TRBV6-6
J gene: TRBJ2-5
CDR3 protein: CASSHGSPETQYF

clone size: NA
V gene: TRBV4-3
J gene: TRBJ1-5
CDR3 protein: CASSQDLRQGALPQHF

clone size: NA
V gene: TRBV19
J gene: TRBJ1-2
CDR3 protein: CATHGGTRPYGYTF

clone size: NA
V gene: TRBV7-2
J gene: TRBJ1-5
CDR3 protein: CASSKNRGSDQPQHF

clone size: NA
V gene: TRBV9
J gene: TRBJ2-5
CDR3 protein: CASSDTGTQETQYF

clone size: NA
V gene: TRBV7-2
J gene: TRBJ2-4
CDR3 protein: CASSLGPGRAKNIQYF

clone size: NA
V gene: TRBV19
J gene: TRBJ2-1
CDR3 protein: CASSLPRSSYNEQFF

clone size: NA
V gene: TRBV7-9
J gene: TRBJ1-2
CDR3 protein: CASSSAGANYGYTF

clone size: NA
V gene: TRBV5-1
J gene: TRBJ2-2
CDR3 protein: CASSIDRGSSGRPNTGELFF

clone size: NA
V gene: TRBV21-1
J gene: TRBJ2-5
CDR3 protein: CASSKLAGGSPYQETQYF

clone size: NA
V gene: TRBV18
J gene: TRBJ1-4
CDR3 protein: CASSPGSPGELFF

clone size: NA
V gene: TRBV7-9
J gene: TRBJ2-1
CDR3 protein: CASRRDYLSNNEQFF

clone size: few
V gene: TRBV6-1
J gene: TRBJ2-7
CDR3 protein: CASSDEGQYF

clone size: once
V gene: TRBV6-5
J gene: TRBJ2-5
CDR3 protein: CASSYSRPEETQYF

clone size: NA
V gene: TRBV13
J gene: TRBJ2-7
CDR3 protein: CASSLGDYPFSYEQYF

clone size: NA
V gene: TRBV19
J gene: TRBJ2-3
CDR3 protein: CASSASGTSGITDTQYF

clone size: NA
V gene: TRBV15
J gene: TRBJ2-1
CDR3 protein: CATRVQVSYNEQFF